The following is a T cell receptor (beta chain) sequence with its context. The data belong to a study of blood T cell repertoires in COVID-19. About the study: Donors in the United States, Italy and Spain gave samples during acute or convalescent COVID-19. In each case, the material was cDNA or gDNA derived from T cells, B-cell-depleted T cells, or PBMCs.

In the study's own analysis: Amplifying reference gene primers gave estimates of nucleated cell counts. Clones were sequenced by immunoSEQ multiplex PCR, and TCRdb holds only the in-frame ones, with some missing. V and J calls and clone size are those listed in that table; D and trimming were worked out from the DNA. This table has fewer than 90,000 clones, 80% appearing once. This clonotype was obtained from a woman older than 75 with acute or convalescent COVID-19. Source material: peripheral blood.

The CDR3 DNA follows: TGTGCCAGCAGTGCCCCCCTCGACATTCTACGCTATGGCTACACCTTC. Residues: CASSAPLDILRYGYTF. This chain links TRBV6-1 with TRBJ1-2; D gene ambiguous. The CDR3 extends over 16 amino acids. The germline gives CDR1 MNHNS, CDR2 SASEGT. Trimming shortened V by 4 bases and J by 4 bases, and 19 bases separated the two germline ends.